Each of the 12 T cell receptor beta chains below was sequenced from the same sample in a study of beta chain features in type 1 diabetes. Their specific antigens are unknown. What was sequenced were expressed TCRB transcripts, since all of the isolated RNA had been reverse transcribed. Repertoires were generated with immunoSEQ multiplex PCR, while TCRdb's copy carries only in-frame clones and drops some. Of 200,000 to 300,000 clones listed, about a tenth are singletons. Notes on the study in general: TCRB CDR3s from Type 1 diabetes patients were moderately but significantly shorter in all four CD4+ subsets.

The sample consisted of naive CD4+ T cells from blood. All receptors derive from a man aged 25 to 40 with type 1 diabetes.

V is TRBV29-1 and J is TRBJ1-1; unclear D gene. Trimming pared 7 bases from V and 3 bases from J, leaving 15 bases between. Germline V gene lookup returns CDR1 SQVTM and CDR2 ANQGSEA. The CDR3 is made up of 13 amino acids. The CDR3 DNA sequence: TGCAGCGGGGCAATTGGGCCGGACACTGAAGCTTTCTTT. Translation gives CSGAIGPDTEAFF.

The chain carries TRBV30 and TRBJ1-1; TRBD1 matches at 7 bases. The CDR3 extends over 15 amino acids. V dropped 1 base and J dropped 11; count of bases not matched to a gene: 16. Germline V gene data show CDR1 as GTSNPN and CDR2 as SVGIG (reference sequence). CDR3 residues: CAWSDRRQGRFEAFF. CDR3 nucleotide sequence: TGTGCCTGGAGTGACAGAAGACAGGGCCGTTTTGAGGCTTTCTTT.

In its sample, this clone was seen a few times. The chain joins TRBV6-1 to TRBJ2-1; D possibly corresponds to TRBD2 (6 bases). Germline CDR1 MNHNS, CDR2 SASEGT. The V end was cut by 4 bases, the J end by 4 bases, with 11 bases between. The CDR3 is made up of 14 amino acids. CDR3 protein: CASSAGERYNEQFF. The CDR3 DNA reads TGTGCCAGCAGTGCGGGGGAGAGGTACAATGAGCAGTTCTTC.

The rearrangement uses TRBV4-3 and TRBJ1-3; D unresolved. The V end lost 0 bases, the J end lost 2 bases, and 14 bases lay between the germline ends. CDR1 and CDR2 (germline): LGHNA, YSLEER. The CDR3 covers 17 residues. CDR3 bases: TGCGCCAGCAGCCAAGAAGTAGGCGGGATCCCTGGAAACACCATATATTTT. This sequence encodes CASSQEVGGIPGNTIYF.

The V gene is TRBV12-5, the J gene TRBJ2-6; D not certain. Trimming cost V 3 bases and J 1 base, with 13 bases left between them. Germline-derived CDR1 and CDR2 are LGHNT and FRNRAP. This CDR3 contains 17 residues. DNA of the CDR3: TGTGCTAGTGGTTTATCAGTGTTATCGTCTGGGGCCAACGTCCTGACTTTC. Residues: CASGLSVLSSGANVLTF.

This clone was observed a few times. Other DNA sequences in this sample translate to the same CDR3. This sequence joins TRBV7-9 and TRBJ2-3; 9 bases fit TRBD1. Per the germline V gene, CDR1 is SEHNR and CDR2 is FQNEAQ (reference sequence). CDR3 length: 14 residues. V gave up 3 bases and J gave up 4 bases; unmatched junction bases: 2. In DNA, the CDR3 is TGTGCCAGCAGCTTGGGACAGGGCGCAGATACGCAGTATTTT. This sequence encodes CASSLGQGADTQYF.

This clone was observed a few times. The chain has TRBV18 and TRBJ2-7; perhaps TRBD2 as D (6 bases). The CDR3 is made up of 15 amino acids. V lost 3 bases and J 2 bases, leaving 14 bases between the germline ends. Germline V lookup: CDR1 KGHSH, CDR2 LQKENI. The CDR3 is CASSPPGLGTYEQYF. The CDR3 nucleotides are TGTGCCAGCTCACCTCCGGGACTGGGGACCTACGAGCAGTACTTC.

The CDR3 sequence: CASSLSSQGETQYF. CDR3 in DNA: TGTGCCAGCAGCTTAAGCTCCCAGGGGGAGACGCAGTATTTT. The rearrangement joins TRBV7-8 to TRBJ2-3, with 7 bases aligning to TRBD1. Germline CDR1 is SGHVS and CDR2 is FQNEAQ. Trimming at V came to 2 bases and at J to 9 bases, leaving 8 bases not matched to a gene. The CDR3 length is 14 residues. Full variable domain (missing parts from reference TRBV7-8 and TRBJ2-3): GAGVSQSPRYKVAKRGQDVALRCDPISGHVSLFWYQQALGQGPEFLTYFQNEAQLDKSGLPSDRFFAERPEGSVSTLKIQRTQQEDSAVYLCASSLSSQGETQYFGPGTRLTVL.

The genes are TRBV7-3 and TRBJ2-5, with D possibly being TRBD1 (6 bases). Per the germline V gene, CDR1 is SGHTA and CDR2 is FQGTGA. The V end lost 1 base, the J end lost 3 bases, and 9 bases lay between the germline ends. This CDR3 is built from 14 residues. The CDR3 sequence is CASSLMSGEETQYF. In DNA, the CDR3 is TGTGCCAGCAGCTTAATGTCAGGGGAAGAGACCCAGTACTTC. Together with reference TRBV7-3 and TRBJ2-5, the CDR3 gives the full variable domain: GAGVSQTPSNKVTEKGKYVELRCDPISGHTALYWYRQSLGQGPEFLIYFQGTGAADDSGLPNDRFFAVRPEGSVSTLKIQRTERGDSAVYLCASSLMSGEETQYFGPGTRLLVL.

The CDR3 protein is CASSVGQARGGYTF. The CDR3 nucleotides are TGTGCCAGCAGTGTCGGACAGGCCCGGGGGGGCTACACCTTC. This chain joins TRBV6-1 and TRBJ1-2; TRBD1 agrees at 7 bases. This CDR3 is 14 amino acids long. The germline gives CDR1 MNHNS, CDR2 SASEGT. V trimming: 4 bases; J trimming: 8 bases; junction bases outside the gene matches: 10.

The CDR3 nucleotides read TGTGCCAGCAGCTTGAGCGGGGCCAACGTCCTGACTTTC. Translated: CASSLSGANVLTF. The chain links TRBV5-6 to TRBJ2-6; D call uncertain. V lost 1 base, J lost 4 bases, and 3 bases lay in between. This CDR3 is built from 13 residues. The germline V gene encodes CDR1 SGHDT and CDR2 YYEEEE.

This chain uses TRBV7-3 with TRBJ1-1, with D hard to call. The CDR3 runs to 13 residues. V shed 5 bases and J shed 0 bases, with 7 bases lying between them. Germline V gene data show CDR1 as SGHTA and CDR2 as FQGTGA. CDR3 nucleotide sequence: TGTGCCAGCAGCCCGCGCTTGAACACTGAAGCTTTCTTT. It encodes CASSPRLNTEAFF. Supplemented by reference TRBV7-3 and TRBJ1-1, the full variable domain reads GAGVSQTPSNKVTEKGKYVELRCDPISGHTALYWYRQSLGQGPEFLIYFQGTGAADDSGLPNDRFFAVRPEGSVSTLKIQRTERGDSAVYLCASSPRLNTEAFFGQGTRLTVV.